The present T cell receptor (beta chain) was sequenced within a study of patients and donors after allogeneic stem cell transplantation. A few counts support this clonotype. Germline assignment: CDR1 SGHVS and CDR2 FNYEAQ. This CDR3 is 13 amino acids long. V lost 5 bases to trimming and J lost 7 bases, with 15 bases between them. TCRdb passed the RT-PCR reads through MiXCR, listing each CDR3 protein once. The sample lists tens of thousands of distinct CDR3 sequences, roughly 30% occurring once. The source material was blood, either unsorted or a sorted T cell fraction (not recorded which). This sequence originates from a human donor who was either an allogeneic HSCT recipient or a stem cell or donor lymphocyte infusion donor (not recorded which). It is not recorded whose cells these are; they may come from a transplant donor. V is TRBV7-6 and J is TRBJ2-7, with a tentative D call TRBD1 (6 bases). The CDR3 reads CASSETGFREQYF. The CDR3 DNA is TGTGCCAGCAGCGAAACAGGGTTTAGGGAGCAGTACTTC.